These 9 T cell receptor beta chains originate from one sample sequenced in a study of cytomegalovirus exposure and HLA in healthy donors (dated by TCRdb to about 2017). Libraries were constructed by the immunoSEQ multiplex PCR assay. TCRdb re-hosts the immuneACCESS table, in-frame sequences only. Its copies lack some clones; in the studies checked, an unresolved V gene accounts for under half of them, and the cause for the rest is not known. The sample has some 320,000 clones on record, around 90% of them singletons. The leading ten clones occupy approximately 1.1% of the sample. Sequences were obtained from PBMCs. These receptors were obtained from a woman between 25 and 40 years old in good health and CMV-seropositive.

The V and J genes are TRBV7-7 and TRBJ1-5; D ambiguous. CDR1 and CDR2 from the germline V gene are SSHAT and FNYEAQ (reference sequence). This CDR3 contains 13 residues. Trimming removed 4 bases at V and 5 bases at J, with 9 bases between. CDR3: CASSSPYDQPQHF. In DNA form, the CDR3 reads TGTGCCAGCAGCTCCCCCTATGATCAGCCCCAGCATTTT. Supplemented by reference TRBV7-7 and TRBJ1-5, the full variable domain reads GAGVSQSPRYKVTKRGQDVTLRCDPISSHATLYWYQQALGQGPEFLTYFNYEAQPDKSGLPSDRFSAERPEGSISTLTIQRTEQRDSAMYRCASSSPYDQPQHFGDGTRLSIL.

The chain uses TRBV5-1 and TRBJ1-2; D is unclear. Germline loops: CDR1 SGHRS, CDR2 YFSETQ. V lost 1 base and J lost 1, with 11 bases in between. The CDR3 covers 15 residues. The CDR3 protein is CASSLKAGLNYGYTF. CDR3 coding DNA: TGCGCCAGCAGCTTGAAGGCAGGACTTAACTATGGCTACACCTTC.

The CDR3 DNA is TGCGCCAGCAGCCAAGCTCCTAGCGGGACGGGTGAGCAGTTCTTC. Amino acids: CASSQAPSGTGEQFF. V and J are TRBV4-3 and TRBJ2-1, with 9 nucleotides matching TRBD2. The CDR3 sequence is 15 residues long. Trimming removed 1 base from V and 9 bases from J; junction bases left unmatched: 7. The germline CDR1 and CDR2 sequences are LGHNA and YSLEER.

The chain uses TRBV28 and TRBJ1-1; 7 bases are a match to TRBD1. V lost 6 bases, J lost 5 bases, and 3 bases stayed unmatched. The CDR3 covers 12 residues. Per germline, CDR1 MDHEN and CDR2 SYDVKM. CDR3 DNA sequence: TGTGCCAGCAGAGGGGGCGCAACTGAAGCTTTCTTT. Translating it yields CASRGGATEAFF.

V and J are TRBV7-6 and TRBJ2-2; unclear D gene. Germline V gene lookup returns CDR1 SGHVS and CDR2 FNYEAQ. Trimming shortened V by 1 base and J by 3 bases, and 3 bases separated the two germline ends. The CDR3 runs to 13 residues. CDR3 residues: CASSLDYTGELFF. CDR3 DNA sequence: TGTGCCAGCAGCTTAGACTACACCGGGGAGCTGTTTTTT.

The chain uses TRBV6-5 and TRBJ1-5, with 8 bases fitting TRBD1. Germline lookup yields CDR1 MNHEY and CDR2 SVGAGI. V trimming: 2 bases; J trimming: 6 bases; junction bases outside the gene matches: 3. CDR3 length equals 14 residues. CDR3 amino acids: CASSYGQGGQPQHF. DNA of the CDR3: TGTGCCAGCAGTTACGGACAGGGTGGTCAGCCCCAGCATTTT.

The rearrangement joins TRBV7-9 to TRBJ1-1; 10 nucleotides match TRBD1. Trimming removed 0 bases from V and 1 base from J; junction bases left unmatched: 8. CDR1 and CDR2 (germline): SEHNR, FQNEAQ (reference sequence). The CDR3 is 18 residues long. CDR3 coding DNA: TGTGCCAGCAGCTTAGCGCGTGTTGGACAGGGGGGGAACACTGAAGCTTTCTTT. Its translation is CASSLARVGQGGNTEAFF. The full variable domain, rest sourced from reference TRBV7-9 and TRBJ1-1, is DTGVSQNPRHKITKRGQNVTFRCDPISEHNRLYWYRQTLGQGPEFLTYFQNEAQLEKSRLLSDRFSAERPKGSFSTLEIQRTEQGDSAMYLCASSLARVGQGGNTEAFFGQGTRLTVV.

This chain joins TRBV30 and TRBJ1-6, with D unresolved. CDR3 size: 11 residues. CDR1 GTSNPN and CDR2 SVGIG come from the germline V gene (reference sequence). V gave up 5 bases and J gave up 4 bases, with 3 bases separating them. The CDR3: CAWEYNSPLHF. DNA for the CDR3: TGTGCCTGGGAGTATAATTCACCCCTCCACTTT.

The chain recombines TRBV6-1 with TRBJ1-5, with 10 bases aligning to TRBD1. The V gene's germline CDR1 is MNHNS and CDR2 SASEGT. The CDR3 length is 18 residues. The J segment lost 7 bases and the V segment lost 4 bases, leaving 16 bases of the junction unmatched. CDR3 sequence (DNA): TGTGCCAGCAGTGCCCCGGGACAGGGGTATAACCGTAACCAGCCCCAGCATTTT. This sequence encodes CASSAPGQGYNRNQPQHF.